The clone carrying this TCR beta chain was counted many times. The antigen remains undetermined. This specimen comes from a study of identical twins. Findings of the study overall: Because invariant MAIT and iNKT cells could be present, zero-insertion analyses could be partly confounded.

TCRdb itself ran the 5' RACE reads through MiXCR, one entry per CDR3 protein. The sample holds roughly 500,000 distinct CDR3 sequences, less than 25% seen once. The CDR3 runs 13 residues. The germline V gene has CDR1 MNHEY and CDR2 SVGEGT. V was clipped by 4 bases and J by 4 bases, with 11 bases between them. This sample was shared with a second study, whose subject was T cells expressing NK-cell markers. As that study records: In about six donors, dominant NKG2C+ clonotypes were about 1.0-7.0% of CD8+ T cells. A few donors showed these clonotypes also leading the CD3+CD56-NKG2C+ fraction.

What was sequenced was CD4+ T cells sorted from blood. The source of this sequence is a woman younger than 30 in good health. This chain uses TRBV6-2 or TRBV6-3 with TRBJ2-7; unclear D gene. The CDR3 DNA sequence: TGTGCCAGCAGTTTCGGACCCACATACGAGCAGTACTTC. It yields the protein CASSFGPTYEQYF.